This T cell receptor (beta chain) was obtained from a study of blood T cell repertoires in COVID-19. The overall study: Acute and convalescent COVID-19 samples came from the United States, Italy and Spain. PBMCs, B-cell-depleted T cells, or T cells were the source of the cDNA or gDNA that made up the material.

In the authors' methods: From reference gene primer amplification, estimates of nucleated cell counts were derived. Assay: immunoSEQ multiplex PCR; the TCRdb copy retains only in-frame clones and omits some. V and J calls and clone size come straight from that table; D and trimming were deduced from the DNA. Of nearly 95,000 clones listed, 80% were seen once; the top ten hold approximately 15%. V was shortened by 2 bases and J by 0 bases, with 7 bases between the two germline ends. The CDR3 length is 13 residues. From germline, CDR1 is GTSNPN and CDR2 SVGIG (reference sequence). The chain links TRBV30 to TRBJ1-1, with unresolved D. The sequencing input was peripheral blood. The receptor's source is a human donor in a cohort sampled during active COVID-19. In DNA, the CDR3 is TGTGCCTGGAGTATAGCAATGAACACTGAAGCTTTCTTT. Its translation: CAWSIAMNTEAFF.